This T cell receptor (beta chain) was recovered during a study of beta chain features in type 1 diabetes. Study-wide points: Shorter TCRB CDR3s, moderately but significantly so, marked every one of the four CD4+ subsets in Type 1 diabetes patients.

Only a few counts were recorded for this clone. The antigen is not known. Investigators reverse transcribed all isolated RNA, so they sequenced expressed TCRB transcripts. Repertoires were generated with immunoSEQ multiplex PCR, while TCRdb's copy carries only in-frame clones and drops some. The sample has 630,000 or so clones, roughly an eighth seen once. The CDR3 runs 14 residues. The V end lost 7 bases, the J end lost 6 bases, and 18 bases lay between the germline ends. CDR1 and CDR2 (germline): SGDLS, YYNGEE. This chain connects TRBV9 to TRBJ2-3; D gene ambiguous. Sequencing was carried out using naive CD4+ T cells from blood. The sequence was collected from a man aged 18-30 years with type 1 diabetes. The CDR3 protein is CASAENIISDTQYF. The CDR3 bases are TGTGCCAGCGCCGAGAATATAATCTCGGATACGCAGTATTTT.